These 21 T cell receptor beta chains originate from one sample sequenced in a study of shared T cell receptors in the human thymus. The table came from immunoSEQ multiplex PCR; TCRdb's copy has only in-frame clones and leaves some out. There are 600,000 to 900,000 clones in the sample; approximately 83% occur only once, and around 0.01% lies in the top ten. This same sample was also taken into another study, of human thymus T cells.

The specimen sequenced was thymocytes. These receptors originate from a girl younger than two with a congenital heart defect.

The chain uses TRBV28 and TRBJ2-1; 8 bases are shared with TRBD2. Germline CDR1 and CDR2: MDHEN and SYDVKM. The CDR3 extends over 13 amino acids. V lost 7 bases, J lost 5 bases, and 4 bases stayed unmatched. CDR3 sequence: CASMGGGNNEQFF. DNA of the CDR3: TGTGCCAGCATGGGCGGGGGGAACAATGAGCAGTTCTTC.

V is TRBV7-9 and J is TRBJ2-7; D might be TRBD2 (5 bases). The CDR3 extends over 17 amino acids. V dropped 2 bases and J dropped 5 bases, with 22 bases sitting between them. The germline V gene has CDR1 SEHNR and CDR2 FQNEAQ (reference sequence). The DNA for the CDR3 is TGTGCCAGCAGCTTACGACCTTACTCGGATCGGGAAGACGAGCAGTACTTC. This encodes CASSLRPYSDREDEQYF.

The rearrangement uses TRBV6-1 and TRBJ1-5, with D maybe TRBD1 (6 bases). V lost 7 bases, J lost 0 bases, and 13 bases lay in between. This CDR3 contains 15 residues. Germline V gene data show CDR1 as MNHNS and CDR2 as SASEGT. CDR3 in amino acids: CASTPDSPSNQPQHF. In DNA form, the CDR3 reads TGTGCCAGCACCCCGGACAGCCCTAGCAATCAGCCCCAGCATTTT.

The chain employs TRBV6-1 and TRBJ2-7; 12 bases fit TRBD1. Germline CDR1 and CDR2: MNHNS and SASEGT. The CDR3 spans 15 residues. J was trimmed by 7 bases and V by 6 bases; bases with no gene match: 10. The CDR3 region is CASRDRDRGLGEQYF. CDR3 bases: TGTGCCAGCAGGGACCGGGACAGGGGGCTCGGGGAGCAGTACTTC.

V gene TRBV23-1 combines with J gene TRBJ2-1; 8 bases map to TRBD2. TRBV23-1 is an open reading frame whose function is uncertain. With V trimmed by 0 bases and J by 12 bases, 16 bases remained unmatched. The CDR3 sequence is 17 residues long. The CDR3 sequence: CASSQSNGTGGAAVQFF. The CDR3 region has the DNA TGCGCCAGCAGTCAATCTAACGGGACGGGGGGGGCAGCGGTGCAGTTCTTC.

The CDR3 nucleotides read TGTGCCAGCAGCCCACCCTCGGTAGGACAGACATATGGCTACACCTTC. Protein product: CASSPPSVGQTYGYTF. The chain employs TRBV7-9 and TRBJ1-2, with TRBD1 as a possible D gene (6 bases). Germline CDR1 SEHNR, CDR2 FQNEAQ (reference sequence). This CDR3 has 16 residues. Trimming took off 5 bases at V and 5 bases at J, with 21 bases between the two ends.

This clone appeared a single time. The genes are TRBV6-5 and TRBJ2-1; D is undetermined. The V gene lost 8 bases and the J gene lost 6 bases, with 11 bases spanning the gap. Germline CDR1 MNHEY, CDR2 SVGAGI. The length of the CDR3 is 12 residues. As DNA, the CDR3 is TGTGCCAGCGGGCGACCTCCCAATGAGCAGTTCTTC. Translating gives CASGRPPNEQFF.

The chain recombines TRBV2 with TRBJ2-7; 7 bases map to TRBD1. In germline, CDR1 is SNHLY, CDR2 FYNNEI. The CDR3 runs to 15 residues. The V and J ends lost 0 bases and 5 bases, in that order; junction bases with no gene match: 7. Here the CDR3 reads CASSEALRGPNEQYF. The CDR3 coding sequence is TGTGCCAGCAGTGAAGCGCTTAGGGGGCCTAACGAGCAGTACTTC.

This clone was observed a handful of times. The J gene is TRBJ2-1, the V gene TRBV4-3, with D tentatively TRBD2 (6 bases). Per the germline V gene, CDR1 is LGHNA and CDR2 is YSLEER. The CDR3 spans 17 residues. Trimming shortened V by 0 bases and J by 4 bases, and 16 bases separated the two germline ends. CDR3 nucleotides: TGCGCCAGCAGCCAAGATACTAGCAGAGACCCTTACAATGAGCAGTTCTTC. This encodes CASSQDTSRDPYNEQFF.

The chain links TRBV5-1 to TRBJ1-1; TRBD1 might be the D (6 bases). Trimming stripped 4 bases from V and 0 bases from J, with 13 bases between. This CDR3 contains 15 residues. The germline gives CDR1 SGHRS, CDR2 YFSETQ. The CDR3 coding sequence is TGCGCCAGCAGCCTAGGACAGAAAATGAACACTGAAGCTTTCTTT. This gives the protein CASSLGQKMNTEAFF.

The rearrangement links TRBV10-3 to TRBJ1-3, with unresolved D. Trimming pared 0 bases from V and 0 bases from J, leaving 6 bases between. The CDR3 spans 15 residues. Per the germline V gene, CDR1 is ENHRY and CDR2 is SYGVKD. The CDR3 bases are TGTGCCATCAGTGAGTCCCAGGCCTCTGGAAACACCATATATTTT. Translation: CAISESQASGNTIYF.

The chain is built from TRBV7-9 and TRBJ2-7; maybe TRBD1 (6 bases). V was shortened by 2 bases and J by 7 bases, with 15 bases between the two germline ends. The CDR3 is made up of 14 amino acids. Germline V lookup: CDR1 SEHNR, CDR2 FQNEAQ (reference sequence). In nucleotides, the CDR3 is TGTGCCAGCAGCTTAAGGGACACTAGGGGGGAGCAGTACTTC. Protein: CASSLRDTRGEQYF.

V usage is TRBV5-1 and J usage is TRBJ2-7; the match to TRBD1 covers 9 bases. The V gene's germline CDR1 is SGHRS and CDR2 YFSETQ. The CDR3 totals 15 residues. The trim removed 5 bases at V and 2 bases at J, leaving 8 bases unmatched. Here the CDR3 DNA reads TGCGCCAGCAGGGGTGAGGGACAGGGAGCCTACGAGCAGTACTTC. Translating it yields CASRGEGQGAYEQYF.

The J gene is TRBJ2-1, the V gene TRBV7-2, with D tentatively TRBD2 (7 bases). The V end lost 1 base, the J end lost 4 bases, and 14 bases lay between the germline ends. The CDR3 is made up of 16 amino acids. CDR1 SGHTA and CDR2 FQGNSA come from the germline V gene. The CDR3 coding sequence is TGTGCCAGCAGCTTAGGTCGGCGGGGGCCTTACAATGAGCAGTTCTTC. Translating it yields CASSLGRRGPYNEQFF. The full variable domain, with the rest looked up from reference TRBV7-2 and TRBJ2-1, is GAGVSQSPSNKVTEKGKDVELRCDPISGHTALYWYRQSLGQGLEFLIYFQGNSAPDKSGLPSDRFSAERTGGSVSTLTIQRTQQEDSAVYLCASSLGRRGPYNEQFFGPGTRLTVL.

The chain links TRBV18 to TRBJ2-7; D possibly corresponds to TRBD1 (6 bases). The CDR3 has 15 amino acids. Between the trimmed V and J ends, which lost 4 bases and 0 bases, there was a span of 13 bases. Germline values: CDR1 KGHSH, CDR2 LQKENI. The CDR3 region has the DNA TGTGCCAGCTCACGGTCGGGGACACTCTCCTACGAGCAGTACTTC. It codes for CASSRSGTLSYEQYF.

This clone has a single count. V gene TRBV29-1 combines with J gene TRBJ1-1; 7 nucleotides align to TRBD1. CDR3 size: 16 residues. Germline trimming cut 4 bases from V and 1 base from J; bases unmatched to any gene: 12. Germline V CDR1 and CDR2: SQVTM, ANQGSEA. In DNA, the CDR3 is TGCAGCGTTGCGGGCGGGGTGAGGGGGCCGAACACTGAAGCTTTCTTT. This codes for CSVAGGVRGPNTEAFF.

The V call is TRBV10-3, the J call TRBJ1-6; no definite D call. Germline values: CDR1 ENHRY, CDR2 SYGVKD. The CDR3 length is 13 residues. V lost 2 bases to trimming and J lost 6 bases, with 5 bases between them. CDR3 amino acids: CAISEPSNSPLHF. The CDR3 nucleotides are TGTGCCATCAGTGAGCCGAGTAATTCACCCCTCCACTTT.

The V and J genes are TRBV5-3 and TRBJ2-3; D ambiguous. TRBV5-3 is an ORF; its function is uncertain. Trimming stripped 0 bases from V and 3 bases from J, with 14 bases between. The CDR3 spans 16 residues. In nucleotides, the CDR3 is TGTGCCAGAAGCTTGGTCTCAATGCCAGCGACAGATACGCAGTATTTT. Its protein product is CARSLVSMPATDTQYF.

The rearrangement uses TRBV4-3 and TRBJ1-1, with unresolved D. In germline, CDR1 is LGHNA, CDR2 YSLEER. V was pared by 1 base and J by 5 bases, with 17 bases between. This CDR3 spans 16 amino acids. CDR3 region: CASSQGWSLWWTEAFF. CDR3 DNA sequence: TGCGCCAGCAGCCAAGGCTGGTCCCTATGGTGGACTGAAGCTTTCTTT.

This clone has a single count. The chain couples TRBV15 to TRBJ2-7; 12 bases fit TRBD1. There are 19 residues in the CDR3. Losses at the gene ends were 1 base for V and 2 bases for J; bases not matched to a gene: 12. Looked up from germline, CDR1 is LNHNV and CDR2 is YYDKDF (reference sequence). CDR3 DNA: TGTGCCACCAGCAGAGGGGGGGACAGGGGGCCCCTGCATACCTACGAGCAGTACTTC. It codes for CATSRGGDRGPLHTYEQYF. The full variable domain, completed using reference TRBV15 and TRBJ2-7, is DAMVIQNPRYQVTQFGKPVTLSCSQTLNHNVMYWYQQKSSQAPKLLFHYYDKDFNNEADTPDNFQSRRPNTSFCFLDIRSPGLGDTAMYLCATSRGGDRGPLHTYEQYFGPGTRLTVT.

This clone has a handful of counts. The rearrangement uses TRBV7-6 and TRBJ2-3; 10 bases map to TRBD2. Germline loops: CDR1 SGHVS, CDR2 FNYEAQ. With V trimmed by 5 bases and J by 2 bases, 19 bases remained unmatched. The CDR3 is 20 amino acids. The DNA for the CDR3 is TGTGCCAGCAGCCACTCACCCGGACTAGCGGATCCCATTTCCACAGATACGCAGTATTTT. This sequence encodes CASSHSPGLADPISTDTQYF.